These T cell receptor beta chains were read from a single sample in a study of cytomegalovirus exposure and HLA in healthy donors. This table comes from immunoSEQ multiplex PCR, and its TCRdb copy is limited to in-frame clones, with some not included. The sample records under 100,000 clones, about 74% being singletons. Sequenced input: PBMCs. Source of these receptors: a woman in her forties or fifties in good health and CMV-seropositive. Each CDR3 is given with its conserved first and last residue. A D gene is named only where the DNA matches it firmly. Clone size is stated in some rows and not others, as once, few, many or a class when expanded.

>TRBV7-9|.|.|TRBJ1-1|14
CASSLSGGRTEAFF
TGTGCCAGCAGCTTATCTGGGGGGAGGACTGAAGCTTTCTTT
>TRBV30|TRBD1|.|TRBJ2-5|13
CAWSVRTGETQYF
TGTGCCTGGAGTGTACGGACAGGAGAGACCCAGTACTTC
>TRBV5-8|TRBD1|.|TRBJ2-2|14
CASSLGQLTGELFF
TGTGCCAGCAGTTTGGGACAGCTCACCGGGGAGCTGTTTTTT
>TRBV2|.|.|TRBJ2-5|18
CASSLPDSAERSQETQYF
TGTGCCAGCAGTCTACCAGATTCGGCCGAGCGATCGCAAGAGACCCAGTACTTC
>TRBV7-6|.|.|TRBJ2-7|14
CASSWGDSSYEQYF
TGTGCCAGCAGCTGGGGGGACAGCTCCTACGAGCAGTACTTC
>TRBV4-3|TRBD2|few|TRBJ2-1|15
CASSQLSGSYNEQFF
TGCGCCAGCAGCCAACTTAGCGGGTCTTACAATGAGCAGTTCTTC
>TRBV11-2|.|.|TRBJ2-1|14
CASSLMQAYNEQFF
TGTGCCAGCAGCTTAATGCAGGCCTACAATGAGCAGTTCTTC
>TRBV10-3|TRBD2|once|TRBJ2-1|15
CASRVPSGSGNEQFF
TGTGCCAGCCGAGTTCCTAGCGGGAGTGGGAATGAGCAGTTCTTC
>TRBV18|.|.|TRBJ2-7|15
CASSPPVGGNYEQYF
TGTGCCAGCTCACCCCCAGTTGGCGGGAATTACGAGCAGTACTTC
>TRBV7-2|.|.|TRBJ2-3|16
CASSLLEGGTTDTQYF
TGTGCCAGCAGCTTACTGGAAGGCGGAACCACAGATACGCAGTATTTT
>TRBV5-1|.|.|TRBJ1-2|14
CASRGEVTNYGYTF
TGCGCCAGCAGAGGGGAGGTCACTAACTATGGCTACACCTTC
>TRBV23-1|.|.|TRBJ2-7|16
CASSPGRDCWNNKQYF
TGCGCCAGCAGTCCCGGCCGGGACTGTTGGAACAACAAGCAGTACTTC
>TRBV11-2|.|.|TRBJ1-1|13
CASSGQLNTEAFF
TGTGCCAGCAGCGGACAGTTGAACACTGAAGCTTTCTTT
>TRBV19|.|.|TRBJ2-2|14
CASSRREITGELFF
TGTGCCAGTAGTAGACGGGAAATCACCGGGGAGCTGTTTTTT
>TRBV28|TRBD1|once|TRBJ2-2|14
CASRPTGDTGELFF
TGTGCCAGCAGGCCCACAGGGGACACCGGGGAGCTGTTTTTT
>TRBV4-3|TRBD1|.|TRBJ1-1|15
CASSQTDRVGTEAFF
TGCGCCAGCAGCCAAACAGACAGGGTGGGGACTGAAGCTTTCTTT
>TRBV19|.|.|TRBJ1-1|14
CASSVADMNTEAFF
TGTGCCAGTAGTGTCGCGGATATGAACACTGAAGCTTTCTTT
>TRBV7-2|.|.|TRBJ2-1|18
CASSFDVSRRSSYNEQFF
TGTGCCAGCAGCTTCGATGTGTCGAGGAGGAGCTCCTACAATGAGCAGTTCTTC
>TRBV28|.|.|TRBJ2-5|13
CASSFGGYETQYF
TGTGCCAGCAGTTTCGGGGGATACGAGACCCAGTACTTC
>TRBV29-1|.|.|TRBJ2-3|13
CSVQLAGTDTQYF
TGCAGCGTCCAACTAGCAGGAACAGATACGCAGTATTTT
>TRBV2|.|few|TRBJ1-2|13
CASSVHWTYGYTF
TGTGCCAGCAGTGTTCACTGGACTTATGGCTACACCTTC
>TRBV7-2|.|.|TRBJ2-1|17
CASSLEPSRTSYNEQFF
TGTGCCAGCAGCTTAGAGCCTAGCCGCACTTCCTACAATGAGCAGTTCTTC
>TRBV4-3|TRBD1|.|TRBJ1-2|16
CASSQDNRGLNYGYTF
TGCGCCAGCAGCCAAGATAACAGGGGCTTAAACTATGGCTACACCTTC
>TRBV9|.|.|TRBJ2-3|15
CASSVAYGWQDTQYF
TGTGCCAGCAGCGTAGCATATGGCTGGCAAGATACGCAGTATTTT
>TRBV5-3|TRBD1|once|TRBJ1-2|17
CARSFVGGDRGRVGYTF
TGTGCCAGAAGTTTCGTGGGGGGCGACAGGGGGCGAGTTGGCTACACCTTC
>TRBV5-4|TRBD2|.|TRBJ2-7|15
CASSLPGLHSYEQYF
TGTGCCAGCAGCCTACCGGGACTACATTCCTACGAGCAGTACTTC
>TRBV7-9|TRBD2|.|TRBJ2-7|13
CSSSILAGYEQYF
TGTTCCAGCAGCATACTAGCGGGCTACGAGCAGTACTTC
>TRBV5-4|.|.|TRBJ2-2|14
CASSLQGYTGELFF
TGTGCCAGCAGCTTACAGGGTTACACCGGGGAGCTGTTTTTT
>TRBV18|.|.|TRBJ1-1|14
CASLIGQSNTEAFF
TGTGCCAGCTTAATCGGACAGAGTAACACTGAAGCTTTCTTT
>TRBV29-1|TRBD1|.|TRBJ2-7|12
CSARQGAYEQYF
TGCAGCGCCCGACAGGGGGCCTACGAGCAGTACTTC
>TRBV7-9|.|few|TRBJ2-7|15
CASSEPSANSYEQYF
TGTGCCAGCAGCGAACCGAGCGCAAACTCCTACGAGCAGTACTTC
>TRBV9|.|.|TRBJ2-1|14
CASSAGLTYNEQFF
TGTGCCAGCAGCGCCGGTCTCACCTACAATGAGCAGTTCTTC
>TRBV28|TRBD1|.|TRBJ1-2|14
CASSLTSGQGSYTF
TGTGCCAGCAGTTTAACATCTGGACAGGGTAGCTACACCTTC
>TRBV19|TRBD2|.|TRBJ2-5|18
CASSIGIRTSGEGQTQYF
TGTGCCAGTAGTATAGGGATCCGGACTAGCGGGGAGGGGCAGACCCAGTACTTC
>TRBV19|TRBD1|.|TRBJ1-2|13
CASNLDRGYGYTF
TGTGCCAGTAATCTGGACAGGGGTTATGGCTACACCTTC
>TRBV7-9|TRBD1|.|TRBJ2-2|15
CASSLETGSTGELFF
TGTGCCAGCAGCTTAGAGACAGGGAGCACCGGGGAGCTGTTTTTT
>TRBV5-5|.|.|TRBJ2-1|19
CASSSTGTAAGRGYNEQFF
TGTGCCAGCAGTTCTACCGGGACAGCGGCCGGGAGGGGGTACAATGAGCAGTTCTTC
>TRBV2|.|few|TRBJ2-7|12
CSSNFGAYEQYF
TGTTCCAGCAATTTCGGGGCCTACGAGCAGTACTTC
>TRBV5-6|TRBD2|.|TRBJ2-7|15
CASSTLAGGWYEQYF
TGTGCCAGCAGCACTCTAGCGGGAGGGTGGTACGAGCAGTACTTC
>TRBV5-5|TRBD1|.|TRBJ2-7|15
CASSLGGTGIYEQYF
TGTGCCAGCAGCTTGGGCGGGACAGGAATCTACGAGCAGTACTTC
>TRBV15|TRBD2|.|TRBJ2-1|16
CATSRDLAGVIYEQFF
TGTGCCACCAGCAGAGATCTGGCGGGAGTAATATATGAGCAGTTCTTC